Listed here are 3 T cell receptor beta chains from one sample, sequenced in a study of T cell repertoires in cytomegalovirus infection. No cognate antigen is known for these TCRs. TCRdb recomputed calls from the reads with MiXCR, one row per CDR3 protein. The table shows about 830,000 distinct CDR3 sequences, with 30% to 35% occurring only once. The material was cultured CD8+ T cells from PBMCs, obtained from culture after CMV antigen stimulation. The receptors shown here come from a human donor in good health (CMV status not recorded). Some clones in this sample may be carry-over from other donors' samples.

V gene TRBV6-5 combines with J gene TRBJ2-1, with 12 bases matching TRBD2. This CDR3 region has 15 residues. J lost 9 bases, V lost 6 bases, and 9 bases had no gene match. Germline V gene lookup returns CDR1 MNHEY and CDR2 SVGAGI. The CDR3 loop reads CASSPLAGGHGEQFF. As DNA, the CDR3 is TGTGCCAGCAGCCCACTAGCGGGGGGCCATGGTGAGCAGTTCTTC.

This chain uses TRBV10-3 with TRBJ1-3; D is unresolved. Germline CDR1 and CDR2: ENHRY and SYGVKD. Between the trimmed V and J ends, which lost 7 bases and 2 bases, there was a span of 18 bases. The CDR3 contains 16 residues. The DNA of the CDR3 is TGTGCCATCAAGTACGTCGGATACCTTCCTGGAAACACCATATATTTT. It translates to CAIKYVGYLPGNTIYF.

The chain couples TRBV28 to TRBJ2-1; D unresolved. Trimming took 3 bases from V and 3 from J, leaving 24 bases between them. There are 19 residues in the CDR3. CDR1 MDHEN and CDR2 SYDVKM come from the germline V gene. CDR3 region: CASSLSFVRIDTNYNEQFF. As DNA, the CDR3 is TGTGCCAGCAGTTTGAGTTTCGTTCGCATAGATACGAACTACAATGAGCAGTTCTTC.